The rows below give T cell receptor beta chains drawn from one sample of a study of shared clonotypes between healthy human individuals. Some clones are missing from TCRdb's copy, which holds only in-frame ones; the method was immunoSEQ multiplex PCR. The sample lists approximately 940,000 clones, about 80% occurring once. Sequenced: memory CD4+ T cells sorted from blood. The receptors derive from a man between 18 and 35 years old in good health. The CDR3 runs from the conserved cysteine through the conserved F or W. Fields, in order: V gene, D gene, clone size, J gene, CDR3 DNA, CDR3 protein. A D gene is named only where the DNA matches it firmly. Size is omitted from some rows. Given values are once, few, many or a class for expanded clones.

TRBV9	NA	few	TRBJ2-5	TGTGCCAGCAGCGTAGGACGCGACTCGGAGACCCAGTACTTC	CASSVGRDSETQYF
TRBV18	NA	NA	TRBJ1-2	TGTGCCAGCTCACCAACTGCGGAGGAGGGCTATGGCTACACCTTC	CASSPTAEEGYGYTF
TRBV6-5	NA	NA	TRBJ2-1	TGTGCCAGCGGGAGGACTACCGGGCCCCAGCAGTTCTTC	CASGRTTGPQQFF
TRBV7-9	TRBD1	NA	TRBJ1-2	TGTGCCAGCAGCCGGACAGGGGGTAACTATGGCTACACCTTC	CASSRTGGNYGYTF
TRBV2	NA	NA	TRBJ2-3	TGTGCCAGCAGTGAATTCGGCCTTAGCACAGATACGCAGTATTTT	CASSEFGLSTDTQYF
TRBV18	TRBD1	NA	TRBJ2-7	TGTGCCAGCTCACCCACAGGGGGCGTTTACGAGCAGTACTTC	CASSPTGGVYEQYF
TRBV10-3	NA	NA	TRBJ1-3	TGTGCCACCCTAGACAACTCTGGAAACACCATATATTTT	CATLDNSGNTIYF
TRBV7-7	NA	NA	TRBJ2-5	TGTGCTAGCAGCTTGGGACTCCTACAAGAGACCCAGTACTTC	CASSLGLLQETQYF
TRBV30	NA	once	TRBJ1-6	TGTGCCTGGAGGGTTCTTGGGGGACGTAATTCACCCCTCCACTTT	CAWRVLGGRNSPLHF
TRBV19	NA	NA	TRBJ2-7	TGTGCCAGTAGTAAGGTCGGCGGTATATCCTACGAGCAGTACTTC	CASSKVGGISYEQYF
TRBV23-1	NA	once	TRBJ1-6	TGCGCCACCCCCCTCAATTGGCCGAGCTCCTATAATTCACCCCTCCACTTT	CATPLNWPSSYNSPLHF
TRBV11-2	TRBD2	NA	TRBJ2-1	TGTGCCAGCAGCTTAGATACGGCGGGGGACAATGAGCAGTTCTTC	CASSLDTAGDNEQFF
TRBV7-2	NA	NA	TRBJ2-7	TGTGCCAGCAGGGGGGACTTAACCTACGAGCAGTACTTC	CASRGDLTYEQYF
TRBV7-9	NA	NA	TRBJ2-3	TGTGCCAGCAGCTACGGGCGGACTGGCACAGATACGCAGTATTTT	CASSYGRTGTDTQYF
TRBV6-1	NA	NA	TRBJ1-2	TGTGCCAGCAGTGAAGGCTTGGGAGCTAGTAGCTATGGCTACACCTTC	CASSEGLGASSYGYTF
TRBV4-1	NA	once	TRBJ2-1	TGCGCCAGCAGCCAAGAGGGTCAGCTGCCTTTGAGCAATGAGCAGTTCTTC	CASSQEGQLPLSNEQFF
TRBV18	NA	NA	TRBJ1-4	TGTGCCAGCTCACCTCTGGGCCAGAATGAAAAACTGTTTTTT	CASSPLGQNEKLFF
TRBV28	TRBD1	NA	TRBJ1-2	TGTGCCAGCAGGCCACCAGGACAGGGGCACTATGGCTACACCTTC	CASRPPGQGHYGYTF
TRBV28	NA	few	TRBJ2-5	TGTGCCAGCAGTTTGGTCGCCGACCGAGAGACCCAGTACTTC	CASSLVADRETQYF
TRBV28	NA	NA	TRBJ1-1	TGTGCCAGCAGTGCACAGGTCAATACTGAAGCTTTCTTT	CASSAQVNTEAFF
TRBV5-1	NA	NA	TRBJ1-5	TGCGCCAGCAGCTTGGAAGGGGAGCGTGAGCCCCAGCATTTT	CASSLEGEREPQHF
TRBV9	NA	NA	TRBJ1-4	TGTGCCAGCAGCGTAGCGACGGGGCTAAATGAAAAACTGTTTTTT	CASSVATGLNEKLFF
TRBV18	NA	NA	TRBJ1-5	TGTGCCAGCTCACCAACCCAGGTTGGACAGCCCCAGCATTTT	CASSPTQVGQPQHF
TRBV4-1	NA	few	TRBJ1-3	TGCGCCAGCAGTCCGGGACTACCGGGTCTCTCTGGAAACACCATATATTTT	CASSPGLPGLSGNTIYF
TRBV14	NA	NA	TRBJ1-3	TGTGCCAGCAGCCTCGTCAGGGGAAGGGGAAACACCATATATTTT	CASSLVRGRGNTIYF
TRBV10-1	TRBD1	NA	TRBJ2-7	TGCGCCAGCAGTCAACCGGGACAGGGGAACGAGCAGTACTTC	CASSQPGQGNEQYF
TRBV30	NA	NA	TRBJ2-1	TGTGCCTGGAGTGTACGGGGGCATGAGCAGTTCTTC	CAWSVRGHEQFF
TRBV7-2	NA	NA	TRBJ1-5	TGTGCCAGCAGCGGGAGGGGAGGTCAGCCCCAGCATTTT	CASSGRGGQPQHF
TRBV5-1	NA	NA	TRBJ2-2	TGCGCCAGCAGCTTGGTTCCGGGCCCCGAGACCGGGGAGCTGTTTTTT	CASSLVPGPETGELFF
TRBV19	NA	NA	TRBJ2-5	TGTGCCAGTAGCAAGCTCCAAGAGACCCAGTACTTC	CASSKLQETQYF
TRBV5-1	TRBD1	once	TRBJ1-1	TGCGCCAGCAGCAATACAGGGGGCACTGAAGCTTTCTTT	CASSNTGGTEAFF
TRBV28	NA	NA	TRBJ1-2	TGTGCCAGCACTAACACCGGCAAGGAAGGGGGTGGCTACACCTTC	CASTNTGKEGGGYTF
TRBV5-1	TRBD1	NA	TRBJ1-2	TGCGCCAGCAGCTTGGAGGGGGCCGCTAACTATGGCTACACCTTC	CASSLEGAANYGYTF
TRBV6-5	TRBD1	NA	TRBJ1-2	TGTGCCAGCAGTACTGGACAGGGATGGGGCTACACCTTC	CASSTGQGWGYTF
TRBV7-2	TRBD1	NA	TRBJ2-7	TGTGCCAGCAGCCTAAGAACCGGGACAGGGAACCACGAGCAGTACTTC	CASSLRTGTGNHEQYF
TRBV29-1	TRBD2	NA	TRBJ2-7	TGCAGCGTAGGGGGGACTAGCGGGATGGCATATAGATCCTACGAGCAGTACTTC	CSVGGTSGMAYRSYEQYF
TRBV29-1	NA	NA	TRBJ1-2	TGCAGCGTTGAAGATCGACACAACTATGGCTACACCTTC	CSVEDRHNYGYTF
TRBV21-1	NA	few	TRBJ2-4	TGTGCCAGCAGCAAAGAGAGAAACATTCAGTACTTC	CASSKERNIQYF
TRBV10-2	NA	once	TRBJ1-4	TGCGCCAGCAGTGAGACTGCCGGAACTAATGAAAAACTGTTTTTT	CASSETAGTNEKLFF
TRBV30	TRBD1	many	TRBJ2-7	TGTGCACTCTCGGACAGGGGAATTTACGAGCAGTACTTC	CALSDRGIYEQYF
TRBV9	NA	NA	TRBJ1-1	TGTGCCAGCAGCTCCGGGATTCTGAACACTGAAGCTTTCTTT	CASSSGILNTEAFF
TRBV6-1	TRBD1	NA	TRBJ2-7	TGTGCCAGCAGGGGACAGGGGGACGGCGAGCAGTACTTC	CASRGQGDGEQYF
TRBV7-9	TRBD1	NA	TRBJ1-1	TGTGCCAGCAGCCAGGACAGGGTGGATGCTTTCTTT	CASSQDRVDAFF
TRBV5-1	TRBD2	few	TRBJ2-7	TGCGCCAGCAGCTTGGGGACTAGCGGGAGCCCCTACGAGCAGTACTTC	CASSLGTSGSPYEQYF
TRBV6-5	NA	NA	TRBJ1-6	TGTGCCAGCGGGGTGGGGGCCTATAATTCACCCCTCCACTTT	CASGVGAYNSPLHF
TRBV9	TRBD2	NA	TRBJ2-3	TGTGCCAGCACGCGGACTAGCGGGAGTACAGGCACAGATACGCAGTATTTT	CASTRTSGSTGTDTQYF
TRBV28	NA	NA	TRBJ1-2	TGTGCCAGCACCACGGCTGGGGGCGAGAGAGGCTACACCTTC	CASTTAGGERGYTF
TRBV6-1	NA	few	TRBJ2-7	TGTGCCAGCAGTGAAATGTTCGGGGCTTACGAGCAGTACTTC	CASSEMFGAYEQYF
TRBV4-1	NA	NA	TRBJ2-7	TGCGCCAGCAGCCAAGAAATTGCAGTAGGGCAGTTAGCCTACGAGCAGTACTTC	CASSQEIAVGQLAYEQYF
TRBV4-1	TRBD2	NA	TRBJ2-1	TGCGCCAGCAGCCAAACAGGGGGGCCGGGACTAGCGGGATTGGGATCCTACAATGAGCAGTTCTTC	CASSQTGGPGLAGLGSYNEQFF
TRBV5-1	TRBD2	many	TRBJ2-2	TGCGCCAGCCGCCCGGGGGGTAGCGGGGCCCAGGAAGTGCTGTTTTTT	CASRPGGSGAQEVLFF